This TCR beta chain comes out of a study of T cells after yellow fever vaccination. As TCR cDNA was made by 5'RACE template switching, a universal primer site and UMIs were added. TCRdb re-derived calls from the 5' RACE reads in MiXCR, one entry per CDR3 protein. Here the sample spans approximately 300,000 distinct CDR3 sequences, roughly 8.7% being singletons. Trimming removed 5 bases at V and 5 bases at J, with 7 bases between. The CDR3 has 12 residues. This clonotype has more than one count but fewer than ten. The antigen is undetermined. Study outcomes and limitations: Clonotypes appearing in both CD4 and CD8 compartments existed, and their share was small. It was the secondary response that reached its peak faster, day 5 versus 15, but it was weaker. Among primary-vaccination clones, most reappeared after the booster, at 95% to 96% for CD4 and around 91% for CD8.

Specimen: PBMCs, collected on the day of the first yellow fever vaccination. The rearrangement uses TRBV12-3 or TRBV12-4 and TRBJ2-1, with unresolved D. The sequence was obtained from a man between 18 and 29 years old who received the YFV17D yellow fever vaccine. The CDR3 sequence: CASSEYDNEQFF. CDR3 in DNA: TGTGCCAGCAGTGAATATGACAATGAGCAGTTCTTC.